Following are 22 T cell receptor beta chains from one sample sequenced in a study of T cell responses to AZD1222 COVID-19 vaccine. Produced via immunoSEQ multiplex PCR; TCRdb's table is partial and in-frame only. The profile shows approximately 77,000 clones, 92% of them singletons. Sample: peripheral blood, taken on day 0 of MenACWY control vaccination. These receptors were taken from an adult in good health.

The chain carries TRBV19 and TRBJ1-2; D perhaps matches TRBD1 (5 bases). Trimming left V 5 bases short and J 0 bases short, with 13 bases between. The germline gives CDR1 LNHDA, CDR2 SQIVND (reference sequence). This CDR3 comprises 15 residues. CDR3 sequence reads: CASSALTDANYGYTF. CDR3 nucleotide sequence: TGTGCCAGTAGTGCCCTGACAGATGCTAACTATGGCTACACCTTC.

The rearrangement joins TRBV5-1 to TRBJ2-7; TRBD2 is a possible D gene (5 bases). Germline V gives CDR1 SGHRS, CDR2 YFSETQ. The V end was cut by 4 bases, the J end by 6 bases, with 14 bases between. This CDR3 has 13 residues. The CDR3 reads CASSMAGGSEQYF. The CDR3 nucleotides are TGCGCCAGCAGCATGGCCGGCGGGTCCGAGCAGTACTTC.

This chain uses TRBV6-5 with TRBJ1-1; 10 bases line up with TRBD1. The germline V gene encodes CDR1 MNHEY and CDR2 SVGAGI. The CDR3 covers 15 residues. V gave up 9 bases and J gave up 8 bases; unmatched junction bases: 15. The CDR3 loop is CASKRARDRGEEAFF. In DNA, the CDR3 is TGTGCCAGTAAACGGGCTAGGGACAGGGGTGAAGAAGCTTTCTTT.

This chain connects TRBV9 to TRBJ1-1; D is unclear. The germline CDR1 and CDR2 sequences are SGDLS and YYNGEE. V lost 0 bases and J lost 2, with 8 bases in between. The CDR3 runs 14 residues. The CDR3 here is CASSVGGDNTEAFF. CDR3 DNA sequence: TGTGCCAGCAGCGTAGGTGGGGATAACACTGAAGCTTTCTTT.

This chain uses TRBV9 with TRBJ2-1; D might be TRBD2 (5 bases). Trimming pared 4 bases from V and 8 bases from J, leaving 22 bases between. Germline CDR1 SGDLS, CDR2 YYNGEE. This CDR3 contains 16 residues. CDR3 sequence (DNA): TGTGCCAGCAGCCATAATCTAGCTGGGAAAGACGATGAGCAGTTCTTC. This codes for CASSHNLAGKDDEQFF.

This rearrangement joins TRBV4-3 to TRBJ2-7; 10 bases line up with TRBD2. This CDR3 is built from 15 residues. Trimming cost V 0 bases and J 4 bases; bases outside gene matches: 3. Germline CDR1 reads LGHNA; CDR2 reads YSLEER. CDR3 loop: CASSQEPLAGYEQYF. CDR3 bases: TGCGCCAGCAGCCAAGAACCACTAGCGGGGTACGAGCAGTACTTC.

As for this clone: Other DNA sequences in the sample encode the same CDR3. This chain links TRBV4-3 with TRBJ2-3, with 10 bases lining up with TRBD2. Germline CDR1 and CDR2: LGHNA and YSLEER. V trimming: 0 bases; J trimming: 4 bases; junction bases outside the gene matches: 4. This CDR3 is built from 16 residues. The CDR3 DNA follows: TGCGCCAGCAGCCAAGATCTAGCGGGAGTCGCAGATACGCAGTATTTT. Its protein product is CASSQDLAGVADTQYF.

The V gene is TRBV9, the J gene TRBJ2-7; 7 nucleotides agree with TRBD2. V trimming: 0 bases; J trimming: 5 bases; junction bases outside the gene matches: 14. Germline values: CDR1 SGDLS, CDR2 YYNGEE. The CDR3 contains 17 residues. The CDR3: CASSVDPSGALGDEQYF. The CDR3 DNA is TGTGCCAGCAGCGTAGATCCTAGCGGAGCCTTGGGGGACGAGCAGTACTTC. Filled out from reference TRBV9 and TRBJ2-7, the complete variable domain reads DSGVTQTPKHLITATGQRVTLRCSPRSGDLSVYWYQQSLDQGLQFLIQYYNGEERAKGNILERFSAQQFPDLHSELNLSSLELGDSALYFCASSVDPSGALGDEQYFGPGTRLTVT.

This clone was observed a handful of times. The chain links TRBV19 to TRBJ1-6; possible D gene TRBD1, 5 bases. Deletions cut 6 bases from V and 7 bases from J, with 7 bases between. Germline assignment: CDR1 LNHDA and CDR2 SQIVND (reference sequence). This CDR3 has 12 amino acids. In DNA form, the CDR3 reads TGTGCCAGTAGCCGACAGAATTCACCCCTCCACTTT. Residues: CASSRQNSPLHF.

V and J are TRBV15 and TRBJ2-5; D gene ambiguous. The V gene's germline CDR1 is LNHNV and CDR2 YYDKDF (reference sequence). The CDR3 length is 15 residues. The ends were cut back, 4 bases at V and 3 bases at J, with 15 bases in the middle. The CDR3: CATSIAGRREETQYF. The CDR3 coding sequence is TGTGCCACCAGCATTGCAGGACGAAGGGAAGAGACCCAGTACTTC.

The V gene is TRBV9, the J gene TRBJ2-1; D may correspond to TRBD1 or TRBD2 (5 bases each). Germline V lookup: CDR1 SGDLS, CDR2 YYNGEE. Trimming cost V 0 bases and J 5 bases, with 18 bases left between them. The CDR3 sequence is 17 residues long. The CDR3 region has the DNA TGTGCCAGCAGCGTAGGGCCTTTCCAAGGGACCGACAATGAGCAGTTCTTC. This translates into CASSVGPFQGTDNEQFF.

In DNA, the CDR3 is TGTGCCATCAAGGGACAGGGTCACACCGGGGAGCTGTTTTTT. It is translated as CAIKGQGHTGELFF. The rearrangement uses TRBV10-3 and TRBJ2-2; 9 nucleotides agree with TRBD1. This CDR3 is 14 amino acids long. Per the germline V gene, CDR1 is ENHRY and CDR2 is SYGVKD. V lost 7 bases, J lost 3 bases, and 3 bases stayed unmatched.

The genes are TRBV6-5 and TRBJ2-7, with D perhaps matching TRBD1 (6 bases). V lost 2 bases to trimming and J lost 4 bases, with 9 bases between them. This CDR3 is 13 amino acids long. CDR1 and CDR2 (germline): MNHEY, SVGAGI. CDR3 in DNA: TGTGCCAGCAGTTACAGTCAGGGGTACGAGCAGTACTTC. Encoded protein: CASSYSQGYEQYF.

The rearrangement uses TRBV7-9 and TRBJ2-5; the D gene is possibly TRBD2 (6 bases). This CDR3 has 16 residues. The germline gives CDR1 SEHNR, CDR2 FQNEAQ (reference sequence). The V end lost 3 bases, the J end lost 0 bases, and 14 bases lay between the germline ends. CDR3 nucleotides: TGTGCCAGCAGCTTTGGGGTTGGGGGGAACCAAGAGACCCAGTACTTC. Its translation is CASSFGVGGNQETQYF.

There are a few counts of this clone. V is TRBV10-3 and J is TRBJ1-3; D unresolved. The CDR3 has 12 residues. Trimming left V 0 bases short and J 4 bases short, with 1 base between. Germline CDR1 reads ENHRY; CDR2 reads SYGVKD. Here the CDR3 reads CAISESGNTIYF. The DNA of the CDR3 is TGTGCCATCAGTGAGTCGGGAAACACCATATATTTT.

The chain employs TRBV24-1 and TRBJ2-7; D ambiguous. In germline, CDR1 is KGHDR, CDR2 SFDVKD. With 1 base removed from V and 0 bases from J, the gap between germline ends came to 9 bases. The CDR3 has 15 amino acids. Here the CDR3 reads CATSDFGQFSYEQYF. DNA of the CDR3: TGTGCCACCAGTGATTTTGGCCAGTTCTCCTACGAGCAGTACTTC.

This chain joins TRBV5-1 and TRBJ1-6; no clear D. Germline V gives CDR1 SGHRS, CDR2 YFSETQ. The ends were cut back, 4 bases at V and 9 bases at J, with 17 bases in the middle. The CDR3 length is 15 residues. The CDR3 here is CASSAKGSPLSPLHF. DNA of the CDR3: TGCGCCAGCAGCGCCAAAGGGAGCCCTCTTTCACCCCTCCACTTT.

V gene TRBV7-2 combines with J gene TRBJ2-7, with TRBD1 matching 10 bases. This CDR3 has 15 amino acids. V was clipped by 5 bases and J by 6 bases; unmatched bases: 10. Germline V gene data show CDR1 as SGHTA and CDR2 as FQGNSA. CDR3 protein: CASSKPGQGRAEQYF. The CDR3 nucleotides read TGTGCCAGCAGCAAACCGGGACAGGGGCGGGCCGAGCAGTACTTC.

This chain joins TRBV7-8 and TRBJ1-2, with D hard to call. CDR1 and CDR2 (germline): SGHVS, FQNEAQ. V lost 1 base and J lost 4, with 7 bases in between. This CDR3 region has 13 residues. The CDR3: CASSLGLPYGYTF. In nucleotides, the CDR3 is TGTGCCAGCAGCTTAGGACTCCCCTATGGCTACACCTTC.

J is TRBJ2-1 and V is TRBV7-3; 12 bases match TRBD2. V dropped 4 bases and J dropped 7; count of bases not matched to a gene: 14. The CDR3 length is 18 residues. The V gene's germline CDR1 is SGHTA and CDR2 FQGTGA. CDR3 coding DNA: TGTGCCAGCAGCTCAAAAAGCCGGCGACTAGCGGGAGAGAATGAGCAGTTCTTC. Its protein is CASSSKSRRLAGENEQFF.

The genes are TRBV6-5 and TRBJ1-6; a possible D gene is TRBD1 (5 bases). This CDR3 comprises 16 residues. The germline V and J ends were trimmed by 2 bases and 7 bases, with 15 bases remaining between them. Germline-derived CDR1 and CDR2 are MNHEY and SVGAGI. The CDR3 loop reads CASSYSQGTSNSPLHF. As DNA, the CDR3 is TGTGCCAGCAGTTACAGCCAGGGAACATCAAATTCACCCCTCCACTTT.

The CDR3 sequence is CAWRLQGTYEQYF. The CDR3 nucleotides read TGTGCCTGGAGACTACAGGGGACCTACGAGCAGTACTTC. This chain joins TRBV30 and TRBJ2-7; 7 nucleotides line up with TRBD1. Germline assignment: CDR1 GTSNPN and CDR2 SVGIG (reference sequence). V lost 3 bases and J lost 2; bases outside the gene matches: 4. The CDR3 sequence is 13 residues long.